Listed here are 5 T cell receptor beta chains from one sample, sequenced in a study of blood T cell repertoires in COVID-19. Profiled with immunoSEQ multiplex PCR; TCRdb holds only in-frame clones, not every one. The sample yields more than 250,000 clones, 85% seen once. What was sequenced was peripheral blood. The receptors come from a man over 45 with active or convalescent COVID-19.

The rearrangement links TRBV7-3 to TRBJ1-1; D is unresolved. Per the germline V gene, CDR1 is SGHTA and CDR2 is FQGTGA. Trimming cost V 6 bases and J 4 bases, with 12 bases left between them. The CDR3 is 13 residues long. CDR3 amino acids: CASRRSEGTEAFF. CDR3 coding DNA: TGTGCCAGCAGAAGGAGCGAAGGCACTGAAGCTTTCTTT.

The chain links TRBV4-2 to TRBJ1-3; TRBD1 agrees at 9 bases. V dropped 4 bases and J dropped 0; count of bases not matched to a gene: 7. Germline V lookup: CDR1 LGHNA, CDR2 YNFKEQ. This CDR3 is built from 17 residues. The CDR3 DNA is TGTGCCAGCAGCCCAACAGGGGGCTCCTTCTCTGGAAACACCATATATTTT. The encoded protein is CASSPTGGSFSGNTIYF.

CDR3 region: CASSQDTGTSGYTF. DNA of the CDR3: TGCGCCAGCAGCCAAGACACAGGGACAAGTGGCTACACCTTC. The gene calls are TRBV4-3 and TRBJ1-2; maybe TRBD1 (6 bases). CDR3 length equals 14 residues. V shed 0 bases and J shed 7 bases, with 12 bases lying between them. Germline CDR1 is LGHNA and CDR2 is YSLEER.

Comment on this clone: One end of the junction varies from germline; a read error may be responsible. The V and J genes are TRBV7-7 and TRBJ2-5; D is undetermined. Germline V CDR1 and CDR2: SSHAT, FNYEAQ (reference sequence). There are 13 residues in the CDR3. The CDR3 sequence is CASSLIGQETQYF. CDR3 in DNA: TGTGCTAGCAGCTTAATCGGCCAAGAGACCCAGTACTTC.

The chain combines TRBV5-6 with TRBJ2-3, with 12 bases lining up with TRBD2. V lost 1 base to trimming and J lost 6 bases; unmatched junction nucleotides: 6. The CDR3 runs 16 residues. Per the germline V gene, CDR1 is SGHDT and CDR2 is YYEEEE. The CDR3 loop is CASSLRLAGGPDTQYF. The CDR3, as DNA: TGTGCCAGCAGCTTGAGGCTAGCGGGAGGGCCCGATACGCAGTATTTT.